These T cell receptor beta chains were read from a single sample in a study of technical replicates of blood from a few donors. Some clones are missing from TCRdb's copy, which holds only in-frame ones; the method was immunoSEQ multiplex PCR. The sample lists about 80,000 clones, roughly nine tenths occurring once. The source material was T cells isolated from PBMCs. The receptor source for this set is a human donor in good health. Each CDR3 is given with its conserved first and last residue. D genes are given only for firm matches. Only some rows state a clone size, as once, few, many or a class for expanded clones.

d_call | clone_size | j_call | v_call | cdr3_nt | cdr3_aa
TRBD1 | . | TRBJ2-7 | TRBV7-9 | TGTGCCAGCAGCTTAGCCCCCACAGGGGGGAGGTACGAGCAGTACTTC | CASSLAPTGGRYEQYF
. | . | TRBJ2-1 | TRBV6-5 | TGTGCCAGCAGCCTCAGCTCCTACAATGAGCAGTTCTTC | CASSLSSYNEQFF
TRBD1 | . | TRBJ2-2 | TRBV7-2 | TGTGCCAGCAGCTTACCGAGGACAGGCCTACCCGGGGAGCTGTTTTTT | CASSLPRTGLPGELFF
. | . | TRBJ2-7 | TRBV10-3 | TGTGCCATCAGTGAGCTAGGGGGCTCCTACGAGCAGTACTTC | CAISELGGSYEQYF
. | . | TRBJ1-2 | TRBV27 | TGTGCCAGCAGCCGCAAAGCGGACGGGGATGGCTACACCTTC | CASSRKADGDGYTF
TRBD1 | . | TRBJ1-5 | TRBV7-9 | TGTGCCAGCAGCTTGGGGACAGGGGATTTCTATGGGAGCAATCAGCCCCAGCATTTT | CASSLGTGDFYGSNQPQHF
TRBD2 | . | TRBJ2-1 | TRBV7-3 | TGTGCCAGCAGCTGGGCTAGCGGATACAATGAGCAGTTCTTC | CASSWASGYNEQFF
. | . | TRBJ2-3 | TRBV6-1 | TGTGCCAGCAGTGAAGACACCCCTCCAGATACGCAGTATTTT | CASSEDTPPDTQYF
. | . | TRBJ2-7 | TRBV7-9 | TGTGCCAGCAGCTATCAGAGGTCTTACGAGCAGTACTTC | CASSYQRSYEQYF
. | once | TRBJ2-1 | TRBV13 | TGTGCCAGCAGCCCGAGGCGGGGACCCTACAATGAGCAGTTCTTC | CASSPRRGPYNEQFF
TRBD1 | . | TRBJ1-1 | TRBV29-1 | TGCAGCGTGAACAGGGGTTGGGACACTGAAGCTTTCTTT | CSVNRGWDTEAFF
. | . | TRBJ2-3 | TRBV2 | TGTGCCAGCAGTTGGACAGCTTCCACAGATACGCAGTATTTT | CASSWTASTDTQYF
. | . | TRBJ1-2 | TRBV5-1 | TGCGCCAGCAGCTCCTCTGGGGGGGGAGTCTATGGCTACACCTTC | CASSSSGGGVYGYTF
. | . | TRBJ2-7 | TRBV9 | TGTGCCAGCAGCGTAGGATCTAGCCGTGCCTACGAGCAGTACTTC | CASSVGSSRAYEQYF